Below, 11 T cell receptor delta chains from the same sample are listed, as sequenced in a study of Vδ1+ human thymocytes. Study-level findings and limits: In the thymus, TRG and TRD repertoires looked highly polyclonal with Gaussian CDR3 lengths.

The antigens of these receptors remain unknown. Extracted RNA was reverse transcribed into cDNA. CDR3 amplicons came from multiplex PCR with pooled V-gene forward and constant-region reverse primers. TCRdb reran clone calling via CATT on the multiplex PCR reads. The data hold about 55,000 delta-chain clones, with less than 20% observed a single time. The specimen was Vdelta1+ gamma-delta thymocytes from the thymus. Noted subset: FACS-sorted CD3+ TCRalphabeta- TCRVdelta1+ TCRVdelta2- thymocytes. Receptor source: a boy in the first two years of life who had congenital heart surgery.

V and J are TRDV1 and TRDJ1, with 12 bases identical to TRDD3. J gave up 0 bases and V 3 bases, and 23 bases lay outside the gene matches. This CDR3 has 23 amino acids. From germline, CDR1 is TSWWSYY and CDR2 QGS. DNA for the CDR3: TGTGCTCTTGGGGAGGCTTCCTACTCAAGATCCTGGGGGATACGAGGCTACACCGATAAACTCATCTTT. This gives the protein CALGEASYSRSWGIRGYTDKLIF.

The chain combines TRDV1 with TRDJ1, with 13 bases that match TRDD3. V dropped 7 bases and J dropped 4; count of bases not matched to a gene: 6. CDR3 length: 15 residues. The germline gives CDR1 TSWWSYY, CDR2 QGS. DNA for the CDR3: TGTGCTCTTGAGGCTACTGGGGGATACGGCGATAAACTCATCTTT. Protein: CALEATGGYGDKLIF.

The rearrangement links TRDV1 to TRDJ1; tentative D call: TRDD3 (6 bases). This CDR3 comprises 20 residues. The V and J ends lost 1 base and 0 bases respectively, with 24 bases between them. Looked up from germline, CDR1 is TSWWSYY and CDR2 is QGS. The CDR3 coding sequence is TGTGCTCTTGGGGAACGGGCGAGGGGGACGTCTCCCTGGTACACCGATAAACTCATCTTT. This encodes CALGERARGTSPWYTDKLIF.

This clone was seen only a few times. V gene TRDV1 combines with J gene TRDJ1; 9 bases agree with TRDD3. This CDR3 has 22 amino acids. The V segment lost 3 bases and the J segment 0 bases; nucleotides outside the gene matches: 23. Germline loops: CDR1 TSWWSYY, CDR2 QGS. As DNA, the CDR3 is TGTGCTCTTGGGGATGCGGGTTTCTCGTACCGACTGGGGGACCTGTACACCGATAAACTCATCTTT. Its protein product is CALGDAGFSYRLGDLYTDKLIF.

The chain couples TRDV1 to TRDJ1; TRDD2 aligns across 9 bases. CDR3 length: 22 amino acids. The trim removed 5 bases at V and 3 bases at J, leaving 28 bases unmatched. Germline CDR1 is TSWWSYY and CDR2 is QGS. The CDR3 DNA follows: TGTGCTCTTGGGACTGGCCTTCCTACCGAACTGGGCCACCACAGAGACGCCGATAAACTCATCTTT. This sequence encodes CALGTGLPTELGHHRDADKLIF.

The chain couples TRDV1 to TRDJ1, with TRDD3 matching over 9 bases. The CDR3 consists of 18 residues. The germline gives CDR1 TSWWSYY, CDR2 QGS. V gave up 2 bases and J gave up 0 bases; unmatched junction bases: 10. CDR3 region: CALGEVTWGIEYTDKLIF. CDR3 nucleotide sequence: TGTGCTCTTGGGGAAGTCACCTGGGGGATTGAGTACACCGATAAACTCATCTTT.

This clone rates as medium-sized. The sample carries other DNA sequences with the same CDR3. V and J are TRDV2 and TRDJ1; no clear D gene. This CDR3 is 11 amino acids long. Germline values: CDR1 GEAIGNYY, CDR2 EKD. Deletions cut 3 bases from V and 4 bases from J, with 5 bases between. The CDR3 here is CACDPYDKLIF. The CDR3 region has the DNA TGTGCCTGTGACCCCTACGATAAACTCATCTTT.

This clone has only a few counts. V gene TRDV3 combines with J gene TRDJ3; TRDD3 matches at 8 bases. Trimming removed 3 bases from V and 1 base from J; junction bases left unmatched: 20. The germline gives CDR1 TVYSNPD, CDR2 GDNSRS (reference sequence). The CDR3 length is 21 residues. As DNA, the CDR3 is TGTGCCTTAGGAGGGCACTCTACTGGGGGGTCGACTTCCTGGGACACCCGACAGATGTTTTTC. Translated: CALGGHSTGGSTSWDTRQMFF.

This chain connects TRDV1 to TRDJ1, with a possible D match to TRDD2 (6 bases). The V gene lost 5 bases and the J gene lost 0 bases, with 28 bases spanning the gap. The CDR3 is 20 amino acids. The germline CDR1 and CDR2 sequences are TSWWSYY and QGS. DNA for the CDR3: TGTGCTCTTGGGATTCTCTGTGGGGCCTTCCCACGGGGCAACACCGATAAACTCATCTTT. Amino acids: CALGILCGAFPRGNTDKLIF.

The chain couples TRDV1 to TRDJ1; weak D call: TRDD3 (5 bases). The CDR3 is made up of 23 amino acids. Trimming shortened V by 5 bases and J by 0 bases, and 37 bases separated the two germline ends. The germline V gene encodes CDR1 TSWWSYY and CDR2 QGS. This CDR3 reads CALGNRSSTTCRGSILYTDKLIF. CDR3 in DNA: TGTGCTCTTGGGAACCGGTCATCAACTACGTGCCGGGGGTCGATCCTTTACACCGATAAACTCATCTTT.

The chain uses TRDV1 and TRDJ1; 9 nucleotides agree with TRDD3. The trim removed 6 bases at V and 5 bases at J, leaving 22 bases unmatched. Germline loops: CDR1 TSWWSYY, CDR2 QGS. The CDR3 extends over 19 amino acids. The CDR3 is CALGACAVGDKMGFDKLIF. CDR3 DNA: TGTGCTCTTGGTGCGTGCGCGGTGGGGGATAAAATGGGATTTGATAAACTCATCTTT.